These 10 T cell receptor beta chains came from one sample sequenced in a study of regulatory T cells in long-lasting Graves disease. Arm-PCR of CDR3 regions and iRepertoire HTBI primers were the basis on which TCR beta libraries were built. TCRdb re-called the multiplex PCR reads with MiXCR, one entry per CDR3 protein. The sample contains hundreds of thousands of distinct CDR3 sequences, less than 25% of which appear only once. As to time point: persistent/refractory GD, antithyroid drugs over 5 years with positive TRAb. From RNA extracted from PBMCs, the TCR library was made. Source: peripheral blood mononuclear cells (PBMCs), taken when the disease was refractory, from a patient treated with antithyroid drugs. All receptors come from a female donor with Graves disease.

The chain couples TRBV10-3 to TRBJ2-1, with a possible D match to TRBD1 (5 bases). Germline CDR1 and CDR2: ENHRY and SYGVKD. The V end was cut by 5 bases, the J end by 8 bases, with 19 bases between. This CDR3 spans 15 amino acids. CDR3 protein: CAISQSNTGFDEQFF. DNA of the CDR3: TGTGCCATCAGTCAGAGCAACACAGGTTTTGATGAGCAGTTCTTC.

This clonotype was seen more than once but under ten times. This chain connects TRBV2 to TRBJ1-1, with D unresolved. V was pared by 4 bases and J by 5 bases, with 5 bases between. Germline V lookup: CDR1 SNHLY, CDR2 FYNNEI. The CDR3 runs to 11 residues. This chain's CDR3 is CASSGRTEAFF. As DNA, the CDR3 is TGTGCCAGCAGTGGGCGGACTGAAGCTTTCTTT.

The chain joins TRBV6-1 to TRBJ2-2, with D perhaps TRBD2 (5 bases). Trimming pared 2 bases from V and 8 bases from J, leaving 12 bases between. Germline V gene sequence: CDR1 MNHNS, CDR2 SASEGT. The CDR3 extends over 14 amino acids. The CDR3 spells CASSELLRRGELFF. For the CDR3, the DNA is TGTGCCAGCAGTGAATTGTTGAGGAGGGGGGAGCTGTTTTTT.

This clonotype was counted many times. The gene calls are TRBV9 and TRBJ2-7; weak D call: TRBD2 (6 bases). Germline V gene data show CDR1 as SGDLS and CDR2 as YYNGEE. The CDR3 consists of 14 residues. The V end lost 0 bases, the J end lost 3 bases, and 10 bases lay between the germline ends. As DNA, the CDR3 is TGTGCCAGCAGCGTAGCCGCCGGGAGCTACGAGCAGTACTTC. This encodes CASSVAAGSYEQYF.

CDR3 DNA: TGTGCCATCAGTCAACCCTACAGGGATGGCTACACCTTC. As protein: CAISQPYRDGYTF. The rearrangement uses TRBV10-3 and TRBJ1-2; D perhaps matches TRBD1 (6 bases). V dropped 5 bases and J dropped 6 bases, with 13 bases sitting between them. CDR3 size: 13 residues. Germline CDR1 reads ENHRY; CDR2 reads SYGVKD.

This clonotype was recorded many times. The rearrangement joins TRBV12-3 or TRBV12-4 to TRBJ2-7; D is unclear. The length of the CDR3 is 15 residues. The V gene lost 5 bases and the J gene lost 3 bases, with 17 bases spanning the gap. CDR3 coding DNA: TGTGCCAGCAGTCCATACCGGACCCAACTCTACGAGCAGTACTTC. As protein: CASSPYRTQLYEQYF.

This clonotype was picked up many times. This chain uses TRBV28 with TRBJ1-2, with TRBD1 matching 8 bases. The J segment lost 5 bases and the V segment lost 9 bases, leaving 5 bases of the junction unmatched. This CDR3 has 12 residues. Germline-derived CDR1 and CDR2 are MDHEN and SYDVKM. The CDR3 nucleotides read TGTGCCAGTCATGGACAGGGTTATGGCTACACCTTC. Translation gives CASHGQGYGYTF.

The rearrangement uses TRBV20-1 and TRBJ2-3, with D possibly TRBD1 on 6 matching bases. CDR3 length: 15 amino acids. The germline gives CDR1 DFQATT, CDR2 SNEGSKA (reference sequence). V was trimmed by 3 bases and J by 8 bases, leaving 21 bases between them. The CDR3 bases are TGCAGTGCTAGGCCTTCGACAGGACCACAGGGTACGCAGTATTTT. It is translated as CSARPSTGPQGTQYF.

The V and J genes are TRBV28 and TRBJ2-2, with 10 nucleotides matching TRBD1. The CDR3 runs to 15 residues. Germline values: CDR1 MDHEN, CDR2 SYDVKM. J was trimmed by 6 bases and V by 6 bases; bases with no gene match: 7. The CDR3 is CASSPGQGFPGELFF. The CDR3, as DNA: TGTGCCAGCAGCCCGGGACAGGGGTTCCCCGGGGAGCTGTTTTTT.

V and J are TRBV20-1 and TRBJ2-1; D may be TRBD2 (5 bases). From germline, CDR1 is DFQATT and CDR2 SNEGSKA (reference sequence). The CDR3 totals 14 residues. Trimming removed 1 base at V and 7 bases at J, with 14 bases between. In nucleotides, the CDR3 is TGCAGTGCTAGAGTACGAGGGAGAGGGAATGAGCAGTTCTTC. Translation gives CSARVRGRGNEQFF.